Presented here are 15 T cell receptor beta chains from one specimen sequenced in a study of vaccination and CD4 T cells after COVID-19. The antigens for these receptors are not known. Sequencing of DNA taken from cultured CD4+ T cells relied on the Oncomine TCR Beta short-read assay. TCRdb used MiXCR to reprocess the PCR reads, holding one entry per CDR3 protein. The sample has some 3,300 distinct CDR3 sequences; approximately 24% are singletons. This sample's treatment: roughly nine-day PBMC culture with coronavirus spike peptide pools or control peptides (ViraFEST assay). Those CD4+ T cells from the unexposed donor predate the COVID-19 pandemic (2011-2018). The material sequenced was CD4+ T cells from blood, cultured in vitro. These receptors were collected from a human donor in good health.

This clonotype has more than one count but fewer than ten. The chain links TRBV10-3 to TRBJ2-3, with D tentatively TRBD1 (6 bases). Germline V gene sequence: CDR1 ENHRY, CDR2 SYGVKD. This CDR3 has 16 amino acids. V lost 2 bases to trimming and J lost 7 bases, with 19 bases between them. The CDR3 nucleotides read TGTGCCATCAGTGAGACAGGGTTTTTGGCACAATATACGCAGTATTTT. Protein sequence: CAISETGFLAQYTQYF.

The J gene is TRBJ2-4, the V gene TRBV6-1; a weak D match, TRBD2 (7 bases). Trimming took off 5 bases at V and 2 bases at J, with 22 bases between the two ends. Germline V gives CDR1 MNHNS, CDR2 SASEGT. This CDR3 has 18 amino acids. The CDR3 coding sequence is TGTGCCAGCAGTCCCCCAGGTGGGAGGGGGGGGACCAAAAACATTCAGTACTTC. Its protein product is CASSPPGGRGGTKNIQYF.

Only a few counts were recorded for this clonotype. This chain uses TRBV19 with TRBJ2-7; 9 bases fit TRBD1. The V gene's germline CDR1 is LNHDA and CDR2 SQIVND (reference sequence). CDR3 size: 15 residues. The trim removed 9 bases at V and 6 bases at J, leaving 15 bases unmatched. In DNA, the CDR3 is TGTGCCAGCTCCCGGACAGGGGATCTTGCAGGCGAGCAGTACTTC. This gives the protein CASSRTGDLAGEQYF.

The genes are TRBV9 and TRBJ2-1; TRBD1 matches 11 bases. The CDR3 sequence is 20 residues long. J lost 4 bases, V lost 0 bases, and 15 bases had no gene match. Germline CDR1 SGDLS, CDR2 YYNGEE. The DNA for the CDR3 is TGTGCCAGCAGCGTAGCGTCGTTAACCTCCGGGACAGGGGGATACAATGAGCAGTTCTTC. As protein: CASSVASLTSGTGGYNEQFF.

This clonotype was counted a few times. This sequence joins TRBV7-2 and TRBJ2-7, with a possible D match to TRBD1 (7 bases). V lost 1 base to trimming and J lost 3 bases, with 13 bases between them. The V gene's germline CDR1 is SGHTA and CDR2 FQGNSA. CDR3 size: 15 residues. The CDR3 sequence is CASSLGGTANYEQYF. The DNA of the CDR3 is TGTGCCAGCAGCTTAGGCGGGACAGCTAACTACGAGCAGTACTTC.

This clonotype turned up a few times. Here the CDR3 reads CASSFRTGMDTEAFF. The CDR3 nucleotides are TGTGCCAGCAGCTTCCGGACAGGGATGGACACTGAAGCTTTCTTT. The chain carries TRBV7-2 and TRBJ1-1, with 8 bases identical to TRBD1. This CDR3 region has 15 residues. The germline gives CDR1 SGHTA, CDR2 FQGNSA. Trimming took 3 bases from V and 3 from J; bases not matched to a gene: 6.

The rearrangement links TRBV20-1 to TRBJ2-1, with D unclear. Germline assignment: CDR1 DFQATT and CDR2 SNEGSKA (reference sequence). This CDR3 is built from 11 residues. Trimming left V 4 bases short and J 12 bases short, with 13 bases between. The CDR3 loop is CSATLGSGQFF. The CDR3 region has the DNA TGCAGTGCTACGTTGGGAAGTGGGCAGTTCTTC.

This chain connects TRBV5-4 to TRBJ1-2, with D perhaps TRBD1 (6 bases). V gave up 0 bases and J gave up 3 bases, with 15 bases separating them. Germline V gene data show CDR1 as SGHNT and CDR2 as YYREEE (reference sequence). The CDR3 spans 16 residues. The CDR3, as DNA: TGTGCCAGCAGCTTGGGGTCACAGGGTCGTGACTATGGCTACACCTTC. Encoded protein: CASSLGSQGRDYGYTF.

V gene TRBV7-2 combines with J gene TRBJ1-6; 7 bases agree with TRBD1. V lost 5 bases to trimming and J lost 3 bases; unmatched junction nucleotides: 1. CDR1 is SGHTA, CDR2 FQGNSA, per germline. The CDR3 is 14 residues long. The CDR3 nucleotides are TGTGCCAGCAGCCGACAGGGCTATAATTCACCCCTCCACTTT. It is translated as CASSRQGYNSPLHF. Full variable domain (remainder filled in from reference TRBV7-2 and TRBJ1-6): GAGVSQSPSNKVTEKGKDVELRCDPISGHTALYWYRQSLGQGLEFLIYFQGNSAPDKSGLPSDRFSAERTGGSVSTLTIQRTQQEDSAVYLCASSRQGYNSPLHFGNGTRLTVT.

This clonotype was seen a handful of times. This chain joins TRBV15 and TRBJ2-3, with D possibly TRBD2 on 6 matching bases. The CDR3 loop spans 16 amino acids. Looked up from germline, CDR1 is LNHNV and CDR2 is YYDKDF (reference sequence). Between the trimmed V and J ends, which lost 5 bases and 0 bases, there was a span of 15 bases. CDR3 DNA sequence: TGTGCCACCAGCCCCGGAGGGGCGGTTAGCACAGATACGCAGTATTTT. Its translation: CATSPGGAVSTDTQYF.

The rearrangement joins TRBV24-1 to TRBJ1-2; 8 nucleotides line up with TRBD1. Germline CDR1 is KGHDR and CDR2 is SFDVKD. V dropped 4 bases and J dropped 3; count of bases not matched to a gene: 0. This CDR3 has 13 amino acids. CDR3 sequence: CATSETGDYGYTF. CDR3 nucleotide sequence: TGTGCCACCAGTGAGACAGGGGACTATGGCTACACCTTC.

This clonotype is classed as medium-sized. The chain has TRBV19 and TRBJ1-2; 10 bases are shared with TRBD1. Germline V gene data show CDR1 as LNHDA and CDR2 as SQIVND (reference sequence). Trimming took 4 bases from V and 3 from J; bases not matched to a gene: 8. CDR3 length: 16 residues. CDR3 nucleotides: TGTGCCAGTAGTACGGCCCGACAGGGGGCGGACTATGGCTACACCTTC. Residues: CASSTARQGADYGYTF.

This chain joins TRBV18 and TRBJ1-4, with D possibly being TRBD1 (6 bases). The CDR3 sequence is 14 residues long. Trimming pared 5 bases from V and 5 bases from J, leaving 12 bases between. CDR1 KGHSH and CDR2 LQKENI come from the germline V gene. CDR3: CASSSGALNEKLFF. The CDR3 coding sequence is TGTGCCAGCTCATCGGGGGCCTTGAATGAAAAACTGTTTTTT. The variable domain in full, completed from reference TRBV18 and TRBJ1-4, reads NAGVMQNPRHLVRRRGQEARLRCSPMKGHSHVYWYRQLPEEGLKFMVYLQKENIIDESGMPKERFSAEFPKEGPSILRIQQVVRGDSAAYFCASSSGALNEKLFFGSGTQLSVL.

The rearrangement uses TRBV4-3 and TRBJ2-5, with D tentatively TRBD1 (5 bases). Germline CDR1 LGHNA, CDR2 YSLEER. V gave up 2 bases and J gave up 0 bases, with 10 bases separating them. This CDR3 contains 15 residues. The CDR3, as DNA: TGCGCCAGCAGCCAATTTCAACAGGACCAAGAGACCCAGTACTTC. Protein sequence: CASSQFQQDQETQYF.

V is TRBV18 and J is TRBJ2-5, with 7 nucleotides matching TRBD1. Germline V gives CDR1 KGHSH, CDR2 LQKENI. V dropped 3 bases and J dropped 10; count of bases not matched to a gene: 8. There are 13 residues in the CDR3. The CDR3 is CASSPGTAMGQYF. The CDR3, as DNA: TGTGCCAGCTCACCTGGGACAGCCATGGGCCAGTACTTC.